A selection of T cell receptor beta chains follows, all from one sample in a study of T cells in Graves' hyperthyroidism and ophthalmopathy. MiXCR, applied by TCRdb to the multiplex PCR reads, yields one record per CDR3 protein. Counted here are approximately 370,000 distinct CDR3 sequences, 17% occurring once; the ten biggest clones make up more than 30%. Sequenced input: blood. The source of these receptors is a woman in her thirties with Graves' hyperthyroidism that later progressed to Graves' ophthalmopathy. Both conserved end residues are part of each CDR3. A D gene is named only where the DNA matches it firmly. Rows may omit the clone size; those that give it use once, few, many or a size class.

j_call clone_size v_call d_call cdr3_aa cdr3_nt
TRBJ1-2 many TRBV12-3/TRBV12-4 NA CASSRGRNSLYGYTF TGTGCCAGCAGCCGAGGACGGAATTCCCTCTATGGCTACACCTTC
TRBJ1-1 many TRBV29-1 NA CSVGLGQNTEAFF TGCAGCGTCGGGCTGGGACAGAACACTGAAGCTTTCTTT
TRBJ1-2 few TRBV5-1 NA CASSLVGGLGYTF TGCGCCAGCAGCTTGGTAGGGGGGCTTGGCTACACCTTC
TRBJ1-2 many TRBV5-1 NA CASSTDPGSYGYTF TGCGCCAGCAGCACCGACCCGGGGAGCTATGGCTACACCTTC
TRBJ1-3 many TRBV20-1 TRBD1 CSAIRDSSGNTIYF TGCAGTGCGATCCGGGACAGCTCTGGAAACACCATATATTTT
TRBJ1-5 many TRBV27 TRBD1 CASSSTGVIQPQHF TGTGCCAGCAGTTCGACAGGGGTTATTCAGCCCCAGCATTTT
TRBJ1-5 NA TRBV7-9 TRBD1 CASSLISGQGTGNQPQHF TGTGCCAGCAGCTTAATATCGGGACAGGGCACCGGCAATCAGCCCCAGCATTTT
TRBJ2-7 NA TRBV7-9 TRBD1 CASSPTGDYEQYF TGTGCCAGCAGTCCAACAGGGGACTACGAGCAGTACTTC
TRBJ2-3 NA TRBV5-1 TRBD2 CASSLASGGGVTDTQYF TGCGCCAGCAGCTTGGCGTCCGGGGGGGGGGTCACAGATACGCAGTATTTT
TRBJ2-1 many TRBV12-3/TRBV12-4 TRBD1 CASSLGRQGRSYNEQFF TGTGCCAGCAGTTTAGGTCGACAGGGGAGGTCCTACAATGAGCAGTTCTTC
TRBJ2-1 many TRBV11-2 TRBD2 CASSRLAGGFNNEQFF TGTGCCAGCAGCCGTCTAGCGGGGGGGTTTAATAATGAGCAGTTCTTC
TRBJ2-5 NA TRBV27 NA CASKSGGGETQYF TGTGCCAGCAAAAGTGGTGGCGGGGAGACCCAGTACTTC
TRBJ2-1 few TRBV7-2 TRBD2 CASRTLAGHEQFF TGTGCCAGCAGGACACTAGCGGGCCATGAGCAGTTCTTC
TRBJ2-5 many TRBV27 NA CASSFGGGETQYF TGTGCCAGCAGTTTCGGAGGGGGGGAGACCCAGTACTTC
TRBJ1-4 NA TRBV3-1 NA CASSLRVTPLGEKLFF TGTGCCAGCAGCTTGAGGGTAACCCCCTTAGGTGAAAAACTGTTTTTT
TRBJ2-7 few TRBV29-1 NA CSVEVGQLSSYEQYF TGCAGCGTTGAAGTGGGGCAGCTGAGCTCCTACGAGCAGTACTTC
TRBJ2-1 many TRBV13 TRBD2 CASSLGIGRGSEQFF TGTGCCAGCAGCTTAGGGATCGGGAGGGGTAGTGAGCAGTTCTTC
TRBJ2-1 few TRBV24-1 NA CATSDFPYNEQFF TGTGCCACCAGTGATTTCCCATACAATGAGCAGTTCTTC
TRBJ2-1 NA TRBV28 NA CASSLTISNEQFF TGTGCCAGCAGCCTGACTATATCCAATGAGCAGTTCTTC
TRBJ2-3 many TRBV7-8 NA CASRKKGFSVSTDTQYF TGTGCCAGCAGAAAGAAGGGCTTTAGCGTTAGCACAGATACGCAGTATTTT
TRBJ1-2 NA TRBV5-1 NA CASSHMGGSNYGYTF TGCGCCAGCAGCCATATGGGCGGCAGTAACTATGGCTACACCTTC
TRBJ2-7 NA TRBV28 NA CASSLPRWEQYF TGTGCCAGCAGTTTACCCCGGTGGGAGCAGTACTTC
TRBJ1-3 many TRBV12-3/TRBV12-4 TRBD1 CASSSSDRGRCNTIYF TGTGCCAGCAGTTCCAGTGACAGGGGTCGATGCAACACCATATATTTT
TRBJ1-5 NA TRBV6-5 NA CASSSDISNQPQHF TGTGCCAGCAGTTCTGACATTAGCAATCAGCCCCAGCATTTT
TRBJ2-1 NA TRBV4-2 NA CASSQDRERNNEQFF TGTGCCAGCAGCCAAGATCGGGAGAGAAACAATGAGCAGTTCTTC
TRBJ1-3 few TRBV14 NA CASSQDLPDRSSGNTIYF TGTGCCAGCAGCCAAGATTTGCCTGACAGGAGCTCTGGAAACACCATATATTTT
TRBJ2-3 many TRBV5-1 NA CASSPGTAPRSGGTDTQYF TGCGCCAGCAGCCCCGGGACAGCCCCTCGCTCGGGAGGGACAGATACGCAGTATTTT
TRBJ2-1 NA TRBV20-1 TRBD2 CSARTSGRASSYNEQFF TGCAGTGCCCGGACTAGCGGGAGGGCCAGCTCCTACAATGAGCAGTTCTTC
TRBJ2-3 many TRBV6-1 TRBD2 CASSEIRSGRRRNTQYF TGTGCCAGCAGTGAAATCCGGAGCGGGAGGCGGCGGAATACGCAGTATTTT
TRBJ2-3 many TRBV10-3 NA CAISERGPGTDTQYF TGTGCCATCAGTGAGCGGGGACCGGGCACAGATACGCAGTATTTT
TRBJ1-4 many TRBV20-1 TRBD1 CSARDIRGQGREKLFF TGCAGTGCTAGAGATATCAGGGGACAGGGCCGGGAAAAACTGTTTTTT
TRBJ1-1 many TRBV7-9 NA CASSRGWDEAFF TGTGCCAGCAGTAGAGGTTGGGACGAAGCTTTCTTT
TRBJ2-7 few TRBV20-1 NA CSASAGYDEQYF TGCAGTGCTAGTGCAGGTTATGACGAGCAGTACTTC
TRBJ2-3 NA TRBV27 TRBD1 CASSSLRDRGSGTQYF TGTGCCAGCAGTTCACTCCGGGACAGGGGTTCAGGTACGCAGTATTTT
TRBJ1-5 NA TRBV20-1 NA CSARRARGNQPQHF TGCAGTGCTAGACGGGCCAGGGGCAATCAGCCCCAGCATTTT
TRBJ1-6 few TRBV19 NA CASRPTGYNPPLHF TGTGCCAGTAGACCGACAGGTTATAATCCACCCCTCCACTTT
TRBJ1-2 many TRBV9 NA CASSVPSPIPGPKSSNYGYTF TGTGCCAGCAGCGTACCTTCCCCCATTCCGGGGCCGAAGAGCTCTAACTATGGCTACACCTTC
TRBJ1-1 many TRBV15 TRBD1 CATSRGTGSAEAFF TGTGCCACCAGCAGAGGGACAGGGTCCGCTGAAGCTTTCTTT
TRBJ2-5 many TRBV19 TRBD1 CASSPMGQGGETQYF TGTGCCAGTAGTCCGATGGGACAGGGAGGAGAGACCCAGTACTTC
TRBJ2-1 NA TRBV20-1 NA CSAVRGGNEQFF TGCAGTGCCGTAAGAGGAGGGAATGAGCAGTTCTTC
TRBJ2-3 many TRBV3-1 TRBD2 CASSQDPGLGGGTDTQYF TGTGCCAGCAGCCAAGACCCGGGACTAGGAGGAGGCACAGATACGCAGTATTTT
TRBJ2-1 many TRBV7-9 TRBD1 CASSFPPGQGPYNEQFF TGTGCCAGCAGCTTTCCACCGGGACAGGGGCCTTACAATGAGCAGTTCTTC
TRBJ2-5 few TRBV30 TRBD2 CAHRTWTSGVGQETQYF TGTGCCCACAGAACCTGGACTAGCGGGGTTGGCCAAGAGACCCAGTACTTC
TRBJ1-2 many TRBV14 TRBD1 CASSQLQGMGNYGYTF TGTGCCAGCAGCCAACTACAGGGGATGGGTAACTATGGCTACACCTTC
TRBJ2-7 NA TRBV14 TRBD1 CASSRQGQVGVSSYEQYF TGTGCCAGCAGCCGCCAGGGACAGGTCGGAGTAAGCTCCTACGAGCAGTACTTC
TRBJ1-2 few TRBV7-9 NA CASSLGAGAGYTF TGTGCCAGCAGCTTAGGCGCGGGGGCTGGCTACACCTTC
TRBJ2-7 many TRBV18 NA CASSSRAGVTYEQYF TGTGCCAGCTCATCGCGAGCCGGGGTTACCTACGAGCAGTACTTC
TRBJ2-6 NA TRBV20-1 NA CSAPNVGSSGANVLTF TGCAGTGCCCCAAACGTCGGTTCCTCTGGGGCCAACGTCCTGACTTTC
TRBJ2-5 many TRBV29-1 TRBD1 CSVEDPLKTQGPQETQYF TGCAGCGTTGAAGATCCACTTAAAACACAGGGGCCACAAGAGACCCAGTACTTC
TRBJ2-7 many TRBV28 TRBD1 CASSSPPEDRGRYEQYF TGTGCCAGCAGTTCCCCTCCGGAGGACAGGGGGCGATACGAGCAGTACTTC
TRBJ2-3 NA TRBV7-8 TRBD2 CASSPRVGGDTQYF TGTGCCAGCAGCCCCAGGGTCGGGGGGGATACGCAGTATTTT
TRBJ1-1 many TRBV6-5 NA CASSYDNPANTEAFF TGTGCCAGCAGTTACGACAACCCCGCGAACACTGAAGCTTTCTTT
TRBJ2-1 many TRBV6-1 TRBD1 CASSSQKGGTGNEQFF TGTGCCAGCAGCTCGCAGAAGGGTGGGACAGGGAACGAGCAGTTCTTC
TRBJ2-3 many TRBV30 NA CAWSVGAGLRDTQYF TGTGCCTGGAGTGTAGGAGCGGGCCTCCGGGATACGCAGTATTTT
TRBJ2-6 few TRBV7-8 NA CASSFDASSGANVLTF TGTGCCAGCAGCTTTGACGCTAGCTCTGGGGCCAACGTCCTGACTTTC
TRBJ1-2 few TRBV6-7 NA CASSYSILARGYTF TGTGCCAGCAGTTACTCGATCCTAGCCAGGGGCTACACCTTC
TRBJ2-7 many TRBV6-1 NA CASLGFLEGGEQYF TGTGCCAGCCTCGGCTTCTTGGAGGGCGGCGAGCAGTACTTC
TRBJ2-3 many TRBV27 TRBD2 CASSPGLAPNTQYF TGTGCCAGCAGCCCGGGACTAGCTCCAAATACGCAGTATTTT
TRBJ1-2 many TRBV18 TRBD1 CASSPLWTGDYGYTF TGTGCCAGCTCACCATTATGGACAGGGGACTATGGCTACACCTTC